Below, 25 T cell receptor beta chains from the same sample are listed, as sequenced in a study of control samples from healthy donors and cancer patients. Using immunoSEQ multiplex PCR, the repertoire was profiled, and TCRdb retains in-frame clones only, with some absent. The sample lists around 230,000 clones; just under 95% were seen once. Sample: blood. Receptors were obtained from a man aged 45-65 years in good health.

The chain couples TRBV11-2 to TRBJ2-5; D is undetermined. The length of the CDR3 is 13 residues. V dropped 0 bases and J dropped 3 bases, with 5 bases sitting between them. In germline, CDR1 is SGHAT, CDR2 FQNNGV. CDR3 DNA: TGTGCCAGCAGCTTAGATTCGGAAGAGACCCAGTACTTC. This gives the protein CASSLDSEETQYF.

The genes are TRBV6-6 and TRBJ1-2; no clear D. This CDR3 is built from 12 residues. The V and J ends lost 5 bases and 4 bases respectively, with 8 bases between them. CDR1 MNHNY and CDR2 SVGAGI come from the germline V gene (reference sequence). CDR3 sequence: CASSPSLYGYTF. CDR3 nucleotide sequence: TGTGCCAGCAGTCCATCCCTCTATGGCTACACCTTC.

The chain combines TRBV28 with TRBJ1-2; D ambiguous. CDR1 is MDHEN, CDR2 SYDVKM, per germline. The V gene lost 1 base and the J gene lost 7 bases, with 4 bases spanning the gap. The CDR3 consists of 11 residues. Written as DNA, the CDR3 is TGTGCCAGCAGTTTATACGGTGGCTACACCTTC. This encodes CASSLYGGYTF.

This clone was recorded only once. The genes are TRBV4-1 and TRBJ1-5; no definite D call. The CDR3 is made up of 13 amino acids. Deletions cut 4 bases from V and 5 bases from J, with 9 bases between. Germline V gives CDR1 MGHRA, CDR2 YSYEKL. CDR3 residues: CASSPMGYQPQHF. CDR3 DNA: TGCGCCAGCAGCCCCATGGGGTATCAGCCCCAGCATTTT.

The chain recombines TRBV6-5 with TRBJ1-2; the match to TRBD1 covers 7 bases. Germline V gene sequence: CDR1 MNHEY, CDR2 SVGAGI. CDR3 length: 15 amino acids. V lost 5 bases, J lost 6 bases, and 12 bases stayed unmatched. The CDR3 DNA is TGTGCCAGCAGTAACCGGGACAGTGGTATCCATGGCTACACCTTC. Protein product: CASSNRDSGIHGYTF.

The chain employs TRBV5-8 and TRBJ2-3; the D gene is possibly TRBD1 (7 bases). V dropped 4 bases and J dropped 0 bases, with 12 bases sitting between them. This CDR3 region has 15 residues. The germline CDR1 and CDR2 sequences are SGHTS and YDEGEE. The CDR3 nucleotides read TGTGCCAGCAGCCCGACAGGGACTAGCACAGATACGCAGTATTTT. It translates to CASSPTGTSTDTQYF.

The chain links TRBV4-1 to TRBJ2-3, with D perhaps matching TRBD1 (6 bases). Germline loops: CDR1 MGHRA, CDR2 YSYEKL. This CDR3 is 18 amino acids long. V was shortened by 0 bases and J by 2 bases, with 18 bases between the two germline ends. The CDR3 DNA follows: TGCGCCAGCAGCCAAGATGTGGGCGGCAGGGGCCTCACAGATACGCAGTATTTT. Its translation: CASSQDVGGRGLTDTQYF.

The V and J genes are TRBV4-2 and TRBJ2-2, with TRBD2 identical over 8 bases. This CDR3 spans 16 amino acids. The V and J ends lost 6 bases and 0 bases, in that order; junction bases with no gene match: 6. Germline V lookup: CDR1 LGHNA, CDR2 YNFKEQ. Here the CDR3 reads CASRPFSGANTGELFF. CDR3 bases: TGTGCCAGCAGGCCTTTTAGCGGGGCGAACACCGGGGAGCTGTTTTTT.

This chain joins TRBV18 and TRBJ2-7; D unresolved. V lost 2 bases to trimming and J lost 2 bases, with 13 bases between them. This CDR3 has 15 amino acids. In germline, CDR1 is KGHSH, CDR2 LQKENI. The CDR3 coding sequence is TGTGCCAGCTCACCAGGGCACCTCGGTACCTACGAGCAGTACGTC. This translates into CASSPGHLGTYEQYV.

This clone was seen more than once but under ten times. The chain carries TRBV7-5 and TRBJ2-7; TRBD1 is the table's D call, not checked against the DNA. TRBV7-5 is a pseudogene segment. The CDR3 loop spans 14 amino acids. The CDR3 bases are TGTGTCAGAAGCTTAGTTGCAGGGGTCGGCGAGCAGTACGTC. Translated: CVRSLVAGVGEQYV.

This sequence joins TRBV24-1 and TRBJ1-2; 9 positions agree with TRBD1. CDR1 and CDR2 (germline): KGHDR, SFDVKD. V lost 4 bases, J lost 5 bases, and 1 base stayed unmatched. The CDR3 is made up of 13 amino acids. CDR3 in DNA: TGTGCCACCAGTGACGGGACAGGGTATGGCTACACCTTC. The encoded protein is CATSDGTGYGYTF.

The rearrangement uses TRBV3-1 (or the pseudogene TRBV3-2) and TRBJ1-1, with D maybe TRBD1 (6 bases). The CDR3 runs to 13 residues. CDR1 is LGHDT, CDR2 YNNKEL, per germline (reference sequence). V gave up 2 bases and J gave up 11 bases, with 15 bases separating them. In nucleotides, the CDR3 is TGTGCCAGCAGCCAATCATACGGGGGGCGCGCTTTCTTT. This gives the protein CASSQSYGGRAFF.

V is TRBV10-1 and J is TRBJ2-1; D possibly uses TRBD1 or TRBD2 (5 bases each). Germline V gene lookup returns CDR1 WNHNN and CDR2 SYGVQD (reference sequence). The CDR3 totals 11 residues. Trimming cost V 9 bases and J 9 bases, with 12 bases left between them. This CDR3 reads CASSGTGEQFF. As DNA, the CDR3 is TGCGCCAGTTCGGGGACGGGTGAGCAGTTCTTC.

This sequence joins TRBV11-2 and TRBJ1-6, with D unclear. From germline, CDR1 is SGHAT and CDR2 FQNNGV. The CDR3 loop spans 13 amino acids. The V end lost 3 bases, the J end lost 18 bases, and 18 bases lay between the germline ends. CDR3 DNA sequence: TGTGCCAGCAGCTTCTTCGGACCGGCGGACCGCCACTTT. It encodes CASSFFGPADRHF.

The chain recombines TRBV4-2 with TRBJ1-4, with 8 nucleotides matching TRBD1. Germline CDR1 reads LGHNA; CDR2 reads YNFKEQ. Trimming removed 4 bases from V and 0 bases from J; junction bases left unmatched: 4. This CDR3 spans 16 amino acids. The DNA of the CDR3 is TGTGCCAGCAGCCCCGGACAGGGAGCAACTAATGAAAAACTGTTTTTT. Translated: CASSPGQGATNEKLFF.

This sequence joins TRBV7-2 and TRBJ2-1; 10 positions match TRBD2. Germline-derived CDR1 and CDR2 are SGHTA and FQGNSA. The CDR3 is 15 amino acids. V shed 5 bases, J shed 0 bases, and the junction held 1 base outside the gene matches. CDR3: CASSRTSGSYNEQFF. The CDR3 region has the DNA TGTGCCAGCAGCCGGACTAGCGGCTCCTACAATGAGCAGTTCTTC.

CDR3 sequence: CASSLPPVGGYGYTF. As DNA, the CDR3 is TGCGCCAGCAGCTTGCCGCCAGTGGGAGGCTATGGCTACACCTTC. The chain has TRBV5-1 and TRBJ1-2; D is uncertain. The CDR3 has 15 residues. Trimming removed 1 base at V and 4 bases at J, with 14 bases between. Germline assignment: CDR1 SGHRS and CDR2 YFSETQ.

Here the CDR3 reads CASSLYIGTGVKNEQFF. The DNA of the CDR3 is TGTGCCAGCAGCTTATATATCGGGACAGGGGTCAAGAATGAGCAGTTCTTC. This chain joins TRBV11-3 and TRBJ2-1, with 10 bases that match TRBD1. V was clipped by 2 bases and J by 7 bases; unmatched bases: 11. Germline assignment: CDR1 SGHNT and CDR2 YENEEA. There are 17 residues in the CDR3.

CDR3 DNA sequence: TGTGCCAGCAGTTACTCCCTTCTACAGTCGTACCAAGAGACCCAGTACTTC. Its protein product is CASSYSLLQSYQETQYF. The chain has TRBV6-7 and TRBJ2-5; D not certain. TRBV6-7 is an open reading frame whose function is uncertain. The CDR3 sequence is 17 residues long. V lost 0 bases to trimming and J lost 0 bases, with 14 bases between them.

This chain connects TRBV5-4 to TRBJ2-7; TRBD1 agrees at 7 bases. CDR3 length equals 15 residues. V trimming: 4 bases; J trimming: 4 bases; junction bases outside the gene matches: 11. CDR1 is SGHNT and CDR2 is YYREEE in the germline V gene (reference sequence). CDR3 nucleotides: TGTGCCAGCAGCCGAGATCGACAGGGAAGATACGAGCAGTACGTC. It encodes CASSRDRQGRYEQYV.

This CDR3 reads CTSSQPNLAGGPTDTQYF. CDR3 bases: TGCACCAGCAGCCAACCTAACCTAGCGGGGGGGCCCACAGATACGCAGTATTTT. V usage is TRBV1 and J usage is TRBJ2-3; the table gives TRBD2 as D, unverified against the DNA. TRBV1 is termed a pseudogene. The CDR3 runs to 18 residues.

The rearrangement uses TRBV4-3 and TRBJ2-5; perhaps D is TRBD1 or TRBD2 (7 bases each). V lost 1 base and J lost 4, with 13 bases in between. The CDR3 covers 15 residues. From germline, CDR1 is LGHNA and CDR2 YSLEER. The CDR3 bases are TGCGCCAGCAGCCAAGGGATCAGGGGGGGAGAGACCCAGTACTTC. The encoded protein is CASSQGIRGGETQYF.

This chain connects TRBV18 to TRBJ2-2, with 10 nucleotides matching TRBD2. The CDR3 runs 14 residues. Germline V gene sequence: CDR1 KGHSH, CDR2 LQKENI. The ends lost 6 bases at V and 5 bases at J; junction bases unmatched: 3. CDR3 residues: CASSRTSGTGELFF. The CDR3 DNA reads TGTGCCAGCTCTCGGACTAGCGGAACCGGGGAGCTGTTTTTT.

The rearrangement joins TRBV6-5 to TRBJ2-7; 10 positions match TRBD1. Germline CDR1 reads MNHEY; CDR2 reads SVGAGI. V lost 6 bases and J lost 4; bases outside the gene matches: 9. CDR3 size: 15 residues. This CDR3 is CASSPRRDRGYEQYF. CDR3 DNA: TGTGCCAGCAGCCCCCGACGGGACAGGGGATACGAGCAGTACTTC.

The chain combines TRBV27 with TRBJ1-5; D is possibly TRBD1 (5 bases). The CDR3 extends over 13 amino acids. V was cut by 6 bases and J by 7 bases, with 13 bases left in between. Germline lookup yields CDR1 MNHEY and CDR2 SMNVEV (reference sequence). The CDR3 here is CASRSGGSQPQHF. CDR3 DNA sequence: TGTGCCAGCAGGTCGGGGGGAAGCCAGCCCCAGCATTTT.